This passage covers 25 T cell receptor beta chains from one sample sequenced in a study of cytomegalovirus exposure and HLA in healthy donors. The PCR ran on 60 Vbeta and 13 Jbeta primers. Profiling relied on immunoSEQ multiplex PCR, and the TCRdb table lists in-frame clones only, not all of them. The data hold some 200,000 clones, with about 86% observed a single time. The sequencing sample was made of PBMCs. The receptors here all came from a woman aged 30 to 39 in good health and CMV-seronegative.

This clone has just one count. V and J are TRBV10-2 and TRBJ2-5; 7 bases line up with TRBD2. The CDR3 covers 13 residues. J gave up 3 bases and V 6 bases, and 4 bases lay outside the gene matches. In germline, CDR1 is WSHSY, CDR2 SAAADI. CDR3 in amino acids: CASSWTRKETQYF. CDR3 bases: TGCGCCAGCAGCTGGACTAGGAAAGAGACCCAGTACTTC.

This chain links TRBV6-1 with TRBJ1-2, with TRBD1 identical over 11 bases. The CDR3 has 14 amino acids. With V trimmed by 7 bases and J by 8 bases, 9 bases remained unmatched. Germline CDR1 is MNHNS and CDR2 is SASEGT. The CDR3 sequence: CASIGDRGVEGYTF. DNA for the CDR3: TGTGCCAGCATCGGGGACAGGGGGGTAGAGGGCTACACCTTC.

The CDR3 DNA reads as TGTGCCAGTAGTCTTGACGGGGGGCCTTACAATGAGCAGTTCTTC. Amino acids: CASSLDGGPYNEQFF. The rearrangement uses TRBV19 and TRBJ2-1; D possibly corresponds to TRBD2 (7 bases). Germline V gene lookup returns CDR1 LNHDA and CDR2 SQIVND (reference sequence). The CDR3 sequence is 15 residues long. V was shortened by 5 bases and J by 4 bases, with 15 bases between the two germline ends.

The chain uses TRBV5-6 and TRBJ2-5; 7 nucleotides align to TRBD2. The CDR3 is made up of 13 amino acids. Germline loops: CDR1 SGHDT, CDR2 YYEEEE. V dropped 4 bases and J dropped 4; count of bases not matched to a gene: 4. The CDR3 bases are TGTGCCAGCAGCCGGCGGGGGACAGAGACCCAGTACTTC. Encoded protein: CASSRRGTETQYF.

The chain recombines TRBV5-1 with TRBJ2-1; 13 positions match TRBD2. The CDR3 is 15 amino acids. With 4 bases clipped from V and 7 bases from J, the junction kept 5 bases outside the gene matches. Germline V gives CDR1 SGHRS, CDR2 YFSETQ. This CDR3 reads CASSRGTSGVNEQFF. For the CDR3, the DNA is TGCGCCAGCAGCCGTGGGACTAGCGGGGTAAATGAGCAGTTCTTC.

The V gene is TRBV19, the J gene TRBJ1-1; D gene unclear. The ends were cut back, 4 bases at V and 4 bases at J, with 16 bases in the middle. The CDR3 spans 15 residues. CDR1 is LNHDA, CDR2 SQIVND, per germline (reference sequence). CDR3 amino acids: CASSTGPERATEAFF. CDR3 DNA sequence: TGTGCCAGTAGTACCGGGCCCGAGCGGGCCACTGAAGCTTTCTTT.

The chain is built from TRBV6-5 and TRBJ2-7; TRBD1 agrees at 8 bases. The J segment lost 3 bases and the V segment lost 5 bases, leaving 9 bases of the junction unmatched. The CDR3 has 15 amino acids. Germline V gene lookup returns CDR1 MNHEY and CDR2 SVGAGI. CDR3 amino acids: CASSQSDRALYEQYF. The CDR3 DNA reads as TGTGCCAGCAGTCAATCGGACAGGGCCCTCTACGAGCAGTACTTC.

This chain uses TRBV27 with TRBJ1-4, with 8 bases that match TRBD1. The germline gives CDR1 MNHEY, CDR2 SMNVEV (reference sequence). The CDR3 sequence is 15 residues long. V lost 4 bases, J lost 11 bases, and 12 bases stayed unmatched. CDR3 bases: TGTGCCAGCAGTTCCGGACAGGGTCTTTCGGGGAAACTGTTTTTT. Its protein product is CASSSGQGLSGKLFF.

This sequence joins TRBV18 and TRBJ2-7; 7 bases match TRBD2. There are 15 residues in the CDR3. V was pared by 6 bases and J by 1 base, with 9 bases of the junction left unmatched. In germline, CDR1 is KGHSH, CDR2 LQKENI. The CDR3 reads CASSPTSVNSYEQYF. The CDR3 region has the DNA TGTGCCAGCTCGCCCACTAGCGTAAATTCCTACGAGCAGTACTTC.

CDR3 residues: CASSFVSIYEQYF. CDR3 nucleotides: TGTGCCAGCAGCTTCGTTAGTATCTACGAGCAGTACTTC. The gene calls are TRBV6-6 and TRBJ2-7; the D is unclear. The germline V gene has CDR1 MNHNY and CDR2 SVGAGI (reference sequence). CDR3 length equals 13 residues. V was clipped by 6 bases and J by 3 bases, with 12 bases between them.

The chain links TRBV6-5 to TRBJ1-2, with D unresolved. Germline V lookup: CDR1 MNHEY, CDR2 SVGAGI. CDR3 size: 12 residues. Trimming took off 2 bases at V and 7 bases at J, with 8 bases between the two ends. CDR3 bases: TGTGCCAGCAGTTACGATGGGCTTGGCTACACCTTC. Its protein is CASSYDGLGYTF.

The rearrangement uses TRBV7-6 and TRBJ2-5, with a possible D match to TRBD2 (6 bases). CDR3 length equals 13 residues. V was trimmed by 5 bases and J by 1 base, leaving 8 bases between them. Germline CDR1 SGHVS, CDR2 FNYEAQ. CDR3 sequence reads: CASSRGTQETQYF. The CDR3 DNA follows: TGTGCCAGCAGCCGGGGGACCCAAGAGACCCAGTACTTC.

V and J are TRBV5-1 and TRBJ2-3; 7 bases line up with TRBD2. Germline V gene lookup returns CDR1 SGHRS and CDR2 YFSETQ. CDR3 length: 14 amino acids. V lost 5 bases, J lost 1 base, and 4 bases stayed unmatched. The CDR3 DNA follows: TGCGCCAGCAGGAGCGCGGGGGGCACAGATACGCAGTATTTT. Amino acids: CASRSAGGTDTQYF.

The DNA for the CDR3 is TGTGCCAGCAGCTTAGTAGGGCCCGGGGCGGGGCAGGGCTACAATGAGCAGTTCTTC. Protein product: CASSLVGPGAGQGYNEQFF. V gene TRBV7-9 combines with J gene TRBJ2-1; a weak D match, TRBD2 (6 bases). In germline, CDR1 is SEHNR, CDR2 FQNEAQ (reference sequence). The CDR3 contains 19 residues. The ends were cut back, 1 base at V and 3 bases at J, with 22 bases in the middle.

The gene calls are TRBV4-1 and TRBJ2-1; TRBD2 matches at 12 bases. J lost 6 bases, V lost 0 bases, and 6 bases had no gene match. This CDR3 spans 17 amino acids. Germline V lookup: CDR1 MGHRA, CDR2 YSYEKL. As DNA, the CDR3 is TGCGCCAGCAGCCAAGATAGTCTAGCGGGAGGGATCAATGAGCAGTTCTTC. Protein product: CASSQDSLAGGINEQFF.

This clone was detected a few times. The V gene is TRBV12-2, the J gene TRBJ1-6. TRBV12-2 is described as a pseudogene. CDR3 length: 16 amino acids. This CDR3 reads CASRGTPPRRNSPLHF. In nucleotides, the CDR3 is TGTGCAAGTCGCGGTACTCCGCCAAGGAGGAATTCACCCCTCCACTTT.

The rearrangement uses TRBV28 and TRBJ2-2, with 9 bases identical to TRBD1. This CDR3 region has 13 residues. CDR1 is MDHEN and CDR2 is SYDVKM in the germline V gene. V trimming: 5 bases; J trimming: 8 bases; junction bases outside the gene matches: 3. CDR3 residues: CASSTGQGGELFF. The CDR3 DNA follows: TGTGCCAGCAGTACGGGACAGGGAGGGGAGCTGTTTTTT. The full variable domain, completed using reference TRBV28 and TRBJ2-2, is DVKVTQSSRYLVKRTGEKVFLECVQDMDHENMFWYRQDPGLGLRLIYFSYDVKMKEKGDIPEGYSVSREKKERFSLILESASTNQTSMYLCASSTGQGGELFFGEGSRLTVL.

The V and J genes are TRBV5-1 and TRBJ2-7; TRBD1 agrees at 7 bases. The germline CDR1 and CDR2 sequences are SGHRS and YFSETQ. The CDR3 sequence is 14 residues long. The V segment lost 3 bases and the J segment 7 bases; nucleotides outside the gene matches: 10. The CDR3 sequence: CASSWTGQSGEQYF. In DNA form, the CDR3 reads TGCGCCAGCAGCTGGACAGGCCAGTCGGGGGAGCAGTACTTC.

The chain uses TRBV30 and TRBJ2-5; 7 bases agree with TRBD1. The J call may be incorrect, as the DNA end agrees better with TRBJ2-7. The CDR3 runs to 13 residues. Germline lookup yields CDR1 GTSNPN and CDR2 SVGIG (reference sequence). CDR3 bases: TGTGCCTGGAGTGCCGGGACAGCCTACGAGCAGTACTTC. It translates to CAWSAGTAYEQYF.

This chain connects TRBV27 to TRBJ2-3; possibly TRBD2 for D (7 bases). The ends were cut back, 0 bases at V and 6 bases at J, with 10 bases in the middle. The CDR3 length is 14 residues. CDR1 is MNHEY, CDR2 SMNVEV, per germline (reference sequence). CDR3: CASSLSRGGDTQYF. CDR3 coding DNA: TGTGCCAGCAGTTTATCGAGGGGGGGCGATACGCAGTATTTT.

CDR3 loop: CASSLKVEGASIFTGELFF. The CDR3 nucleotides read TGTGCCAGCAGCTTAAAGGTCGAAGGGGCCTCGATTTTTACCGGGGAGCTGTTTTTT. The chain employs TRBV7-2 and TRBJ2-2; TRBD1 might be the D (5 bases). Per the germline V gene, CDR1 is SGHTA and CDR2 is FQGNSA. The CDR3 is 19 residues long. V shed 2 bases and J shed 5 bases, with 24 bases lying between them.

The V and J genes are TRBV5-1 and TRBJ2-7; D possibly corresponds to TRBD1 (8 bases). From germline, CDR1 is SGHRS and CDR2 YFSETQ. CDR3 size: 15 residues. V was clipped by 4 bases and J by 7 bases, with 21 bases between them. CDR3 protein: CASSPTGAGEEEQYF. CDR3 in DNA: TGCGCCAGCAGCCCGACAGGGGCGGGGGAGGAAGAGCAGTACTTC. Full variable domain (missing parts from reference TRBV5-1 and TRBJ2-7): KAGVTQTPRYLIKTRGQQVTLSCSPISGHRSVSWYQQTPGQGLQFLFEYFSETQRNKGNFPGRFSGRQFSNSRSEMNVSTLELGDSALYLCASSPTGAGEEEQYFGPGTRLTVT.

There are a few counts of this clone. This chain links TRBV18 with TRBJ1-6; no clear D gene. V lost 3 bases and J lost 8, with 14 bases in between. This CDR3 has 15 amino acids. The germline gives CDR1 KGHSH, CDR2 LQKENI. CDR3 bases: TGTGCCAGCTCACCGGAGGCAATCGGACATTCACCCCTCCACTTT. Translating gives CASSPEAIGHSPLHF.

The chain recombines TRBV5-8 with TRBJ2-2, with TRBD1 identical over 8 bases. The CDR3 runs to 14 residues. The germline gives CDR1 SGHTS, CDR2 YDEGEE. V shed 4 bases, J shed 4 bases, and the junction held 3 bases outside the gene matches. CDR3 amino acids: CASSIGQGTGELFF. The CDR3 DNA reads as TGTGCCAGCAGCATCGGACAGGGCACCGGGGAGCTGTTTTTT.

A word on this clone: A junction end diverges from the germline sequence, so it may reflect a read error. The V and J genes are TRBV28 and TRBJ2-6, with D possibly matching TRBD2 (6 bases). The CDR3 totals 17 residues. Looked up from germline, CDR1 is MDHEN and CDR2 is SYDVKM. The CDR3 DNA reads TGTGCCAGCAGTTTGCGGGGTTTGCGCGAAGGGGCCAACGGCCTGACTTTC. This codes for CASSLRGLREGANGLTF.